Sequencing of this TCR beta chain was carried out in a study of blood T cell repertoires in COVID-19. Under the authors' procedure: Amplified reference gene primers provided the basis for estimating nucleated cell counts. The repertoire was sequenced with immunoSEQ multiplex PCR; TCRdb's copy has only in-frame clones and lacks some. That table supplies the V and J calls and clone size; D and trimming were determined from the DNA. The sample lists around 300,000 clones; 75% to 90% were seen once. This clone occurred once. V was cut by 1 base and J by 3 bases, with 16 bases left in between. The CDR3 extends over 17 amino acids. Germline assignment: CDR1 KGHDR and CDR2 SFDVKD.

The gene calls are TRBV24-1 and TRBJ2-3; TRBD1 might be the D (6 bases). This receptor was obtained from a man in his fifties or sixties with acute or convalescent COVID-19. The sample comprised peripheral blood. This CDR3 reads CATSDLGYRTETDTQYF. CDR3 coding DNA: TGTGCCACCAGTGATTTAGGATATCGGACAGAGACAGATACGCAGTATTTT.